This is a list of T cell receptor beta chains from one sample in a study of lymphopenia after photon versus proton radiotherapy. Some clones are missing from TCRdb's copy, which holds only in-frame ones; the method was immunoSEQ multiplex PCR. The sample holds some 30,000 clones, roughly 89% seen once. The sequencing here drew on peripheral blood, taken from a patient treated with proton-based radiotherapy. These receptor sequences come from a woman in her 70s with pancreatic cancer. Some clones in this sample may be carry-over from other donors' samples. Each CDR3 is given with its conserved first and last residue. Expanded clones get a size class; other rows say once, few or many, or leave the size out.

CDR3	size	J	V
CSVDRENTEAFF	.	TRBJ1-1	TRBV29-1
CASSDGNSYEQYF	.	TRBJ2-7	TRBV6-1
CAWTIEREQYF	.	TRBJ2-7	TRBV30
CAWSPSTLNNQPQHF	.	TRBJ1-5	TRBV30
CASSELGGREQYF	.	TRBJ2-7	TRBV6-1
CASSLESSGGYNEQFF	.	TRBJ2-1	TRBV5-1
CASSFGAGELFF	.	TRBJ2-2	TRBV5-4
CASSLDIGGYSTDTQYF	.	TRBJ2-3	TRBV28
CATALAGESYNEQFF	.	TRBJ2-1	TRBV10-3
CASSIGRDQPQHF	once	TRBJ1-5	TRBV19
CASSKGSKGGGYGYTF	.	TRBJ1-2	TRBV21-1
CASSLAGGSSYEQYF	.	TRBJ2-7	TRBV7-2
CASSYWSNEQFF	.	TRBJ2-1	TRBV25-1
CSVEVTRGEDNEQFF	.	TRBJ2-1	TRBV29-1
CASSQDMTVGNTIYF	.	TRBJ1-3	TRBV4-1